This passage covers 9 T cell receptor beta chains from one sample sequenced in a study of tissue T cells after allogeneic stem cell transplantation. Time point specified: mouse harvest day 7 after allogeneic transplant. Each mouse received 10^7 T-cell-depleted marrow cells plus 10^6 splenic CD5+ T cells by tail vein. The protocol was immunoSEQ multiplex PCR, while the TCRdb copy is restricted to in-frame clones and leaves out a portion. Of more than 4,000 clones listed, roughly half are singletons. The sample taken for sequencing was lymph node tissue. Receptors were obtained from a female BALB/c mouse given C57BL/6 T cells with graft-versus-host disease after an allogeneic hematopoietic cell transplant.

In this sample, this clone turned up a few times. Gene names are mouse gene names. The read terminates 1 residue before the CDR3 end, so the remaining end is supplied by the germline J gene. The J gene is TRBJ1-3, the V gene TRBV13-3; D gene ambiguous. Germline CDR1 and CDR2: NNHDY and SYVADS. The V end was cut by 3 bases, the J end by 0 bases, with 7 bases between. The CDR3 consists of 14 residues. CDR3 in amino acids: CASSGVVSGNTLYF. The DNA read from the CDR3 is TGTGCCAGCAGTGGAGTAGTTTCTGGAAATACGCTCTAT.

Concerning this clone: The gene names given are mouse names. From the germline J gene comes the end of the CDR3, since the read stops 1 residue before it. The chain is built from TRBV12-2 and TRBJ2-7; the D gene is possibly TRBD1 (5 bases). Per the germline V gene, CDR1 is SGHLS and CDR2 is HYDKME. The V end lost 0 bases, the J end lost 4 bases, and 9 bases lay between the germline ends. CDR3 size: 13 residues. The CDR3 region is CASSLVQGYEQYF. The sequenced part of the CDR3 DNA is TGTGCCAGCTCTCTCGTCCAGGGTTATGAACAGTAC.

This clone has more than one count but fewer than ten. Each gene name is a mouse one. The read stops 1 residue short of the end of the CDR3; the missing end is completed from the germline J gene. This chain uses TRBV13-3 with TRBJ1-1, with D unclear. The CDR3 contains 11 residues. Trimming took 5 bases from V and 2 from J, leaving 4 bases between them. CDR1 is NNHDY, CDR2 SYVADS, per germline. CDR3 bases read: TGTGCCAGCAGGGACAACACAGAAGTCTTC. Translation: CASRDNTEVF. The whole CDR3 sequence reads CASRDNTEVFF.

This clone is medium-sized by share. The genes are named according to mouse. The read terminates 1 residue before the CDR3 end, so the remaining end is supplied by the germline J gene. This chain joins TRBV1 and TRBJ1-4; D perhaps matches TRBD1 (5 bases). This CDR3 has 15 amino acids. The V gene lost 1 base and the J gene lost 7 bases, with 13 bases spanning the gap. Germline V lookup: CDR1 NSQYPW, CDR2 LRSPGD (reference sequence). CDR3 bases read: TGCACCTGCAGTGCAGGAGGACAAGTGGGCGAAAGATTATTT. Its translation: CTCSAGGQVGERLF. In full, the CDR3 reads CTCSAGGQVGERLFF.

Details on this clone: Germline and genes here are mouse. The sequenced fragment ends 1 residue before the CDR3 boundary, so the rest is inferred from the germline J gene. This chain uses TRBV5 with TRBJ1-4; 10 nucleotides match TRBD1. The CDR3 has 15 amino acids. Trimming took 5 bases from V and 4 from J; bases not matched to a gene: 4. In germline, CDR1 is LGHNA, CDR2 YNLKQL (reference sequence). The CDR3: CASSSGTGVNERLFF. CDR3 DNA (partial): TGTGCCAGCAGCTCCGGGACAGGGGTCAACGAAAGATTATTT.

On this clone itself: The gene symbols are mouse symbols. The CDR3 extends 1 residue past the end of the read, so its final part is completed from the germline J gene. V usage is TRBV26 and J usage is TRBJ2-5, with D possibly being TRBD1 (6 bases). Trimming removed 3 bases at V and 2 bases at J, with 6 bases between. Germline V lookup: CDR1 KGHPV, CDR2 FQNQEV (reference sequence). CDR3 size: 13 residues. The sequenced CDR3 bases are TGTGCCAGCAGTCTACAGGGCCAAGACACCCAGTAC. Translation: CASSLQGQDTQY. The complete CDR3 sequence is CASSLQGQDTQYF. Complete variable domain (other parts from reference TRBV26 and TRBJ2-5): NSKVIQTPRYLVKGQGQKAKMRCIPEKGHPVVFWYQQNKNNEFKFLINFQNQEVLQQIDMTEKRFSAECPSNSPCSLEIQSSEAGDSALYLCASSLQGQDTQYFGPGTRLLVL.

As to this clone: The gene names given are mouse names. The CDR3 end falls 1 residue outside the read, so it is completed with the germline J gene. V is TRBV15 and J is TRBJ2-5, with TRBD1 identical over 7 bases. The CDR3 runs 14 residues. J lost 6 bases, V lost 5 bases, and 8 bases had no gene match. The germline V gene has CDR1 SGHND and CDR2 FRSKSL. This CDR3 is CASSPQGTPDTQYF. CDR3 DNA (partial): TGTGCCAGCAGTCCACAGGGGACCCCGGACACCCAGTAC.

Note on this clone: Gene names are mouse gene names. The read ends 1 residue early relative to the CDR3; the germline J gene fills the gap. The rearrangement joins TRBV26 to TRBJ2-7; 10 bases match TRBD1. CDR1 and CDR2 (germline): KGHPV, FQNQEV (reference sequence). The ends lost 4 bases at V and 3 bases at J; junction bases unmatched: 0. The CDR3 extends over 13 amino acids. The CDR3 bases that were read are TGTGCCAGCAGTCGGACAGGGGGCTATGAACAGTAC. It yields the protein CASSRTGGYEQY. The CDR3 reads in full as CASSRTGGYEQYF.

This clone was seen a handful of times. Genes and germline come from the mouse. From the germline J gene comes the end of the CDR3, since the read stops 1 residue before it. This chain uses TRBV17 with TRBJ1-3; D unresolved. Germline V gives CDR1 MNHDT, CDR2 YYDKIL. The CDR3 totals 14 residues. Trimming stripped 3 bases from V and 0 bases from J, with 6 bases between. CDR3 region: CASSSRNSGNTLYF. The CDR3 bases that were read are TGTGCTAGCAGTAGTCGAAATTCTGGAAATACGCTCTAT.